The source of this T cell receptor (beta chain) is a study of cytomegalovirus exposure and HLA in healthy donors. Whole-study results and caveats: CMV serostatus was the sole immune exposure data available.

The CDR3 contains 15 residues. Deletions cut 3 bases from V and 3 bases from J, with 15 bases between. Germline V gives CDR1 SGDLS, CDR2 YYNGEE. PCR used 60 Vbeta primers and 13 Jbeta primers. Clones were read by immunoSEQ multiplex PCR, and TCRdb kept only the in-frame ones, dropping some. The sample has about 120,000 clones, roughly four fifths seen once. Details on this clone: Its cognate antigen is unknown.

The V gene is TRBV9, the J gene TRBJ1-1, with D unclear. Input material: PBMCs. The receptor was isolated from a woman between 18 and 29 years old in good health and CMV-seronegative. CDR3 amino acids: CASSGGGPGDTEAFF. DNA for the CDR3: TGTGCCAGCAGCGGGGGAGGTCCTGGAGACACTGAAGCTTTCTTT. The full variable domain, in which reference TRBV9 and TRBJ1-1 provide the parts outside the CDR3, is DSGVTQTPKHLITATGQRVTLRCSPRSGDLSVYWYQQSLDQGLQFLIQYYNGEERAKGNILERFSAQQFPDLHSELNLSSLELGDSALYFCASSGGGPGDTEAFFGQGTRLTVV.